The next 32 T cell receptor beta chains were all read from a single sample in a study of Ad26.COV2.S vaccination and SARS-CoV-2 variants. This sample's treatment: around 19 received Ad26.COV2.S at low or high dose, single or two shots; about 5 received placebo; per-sample allocation not given. The investigators took samples on day 63 after the first vaccine or placebo injection. Here immunoSEQ multiplex PCR was the method, and the copy in TCRdb shows in-frame clones only, minus some. This sample yields about 350,000 clones, of which 88% are seen a single time; 6.4% belongs to the top ten. The source material was peripheral blood, sampled in a trial of Ad26.COV2.S vaccine versus placebo. The receptor source for this set is a person between 18 and 59 years old who received the Ad26.COV2.S COVID-19 vaccine or a placebo.

This rearrangement joins TRBV28 to TRBJ1-2; 7 bases map to TRBD1. In germline, CDR1 is MDHEN, CDR2 SYDVKM. This CDR3 contains 14 residues. Trimming removed 3 bases from V and 6 bases from J; junction bases left unmatched: 7. The CDR3 region has the DNA TGTGCCAGCAGTTTGCTTGGGGGACAGCATGGCTACACCTTC. Translation gives CASSLLGGQHGYTF.

V gene TRBV19 combines with J gene TRBJ2-7; 9 positions agree with TRBD1. The junction had 9 bases not matched to a gene; V was cut back by 4 bases and J by 2 bases. This CDR3 has 16 amino acids. The germline V gene has CDR1 LNHDA and CDR2 SQIVND (reference sequence). In DNA form, the CDR3 reads TGTGCCAGTAGTACGGGACAGGGAGCACCTACCTACGAGCAGTACTTC. It yields the protein CASSTGQGAPTYEQYF.

J is TRBJ2-1 and V is TRBV5-1, with TRBD2 identical over 7 bases. V was pared by 3 bases and J by 6 bases, with 9 bases of the junction left unmatched. This CDR3 is built from 15 residues. Germline CDR1 is SGHRS and CDR2 is YFSETQ. The CDR3 DNA sequence: TGCGCCAGCAGCTCCGTAGGACTAGTAGGCAATGAGCAGTTCTTC. It yields the protein CASSSVGLVGNEQFF.

Only one count was recorded for this clone. CDR3 nucleotides: TGTGCCAGCTCACACACCGGGACTAGCGGGAGGGCATACGAGCAGTACTTC. Its translation is CASSHTGTSGRAYEQYF. This chain links TRBV18 with TRBJ2-7; 16 bases align to TRBD2. The V gene's germline CDR1 is KGHSH and CDR2 LQKENI. V lost 4 bases, J lost 4 bases, and 7 bases stayed unmatched. The CDR3 consists of 17 residues.

This sequence joins TRBV7-2 and TRBJ1-6; a weak D match, TRBD1 (6 bases). Germline-derived CDR1 and CDR2 are SGHTA and FQGNSA. The CDR3 is 16 amino acids. V was pared by 3 bases and J by 5 bases, with 14 bases between. CDR3 DNA sequence: TGTGCCAGCAGCTTCACGACAGGCCTTGATAATTCACCCCTCCACTTT. It translates to CASSFTTGLDNSPLHF.

The chain combines TRBV4-2 with TRBJ2-3; D might be TRBD2 (7 bases). The CDR3 covers 17 residues. The V gene's germline CDR1 is LGHNA and CDR2 YNFKEQ. V gave up 0 bases and J gave up 6 bases, with 19 bases separating them. The chain's CDR3 is CASSQEGRGGATDTQYF. The CDR3 DNA sequence: TGTGCCAGCAGCCAAGAGGGAAGGGGGGGGGCCACGGATACGCAGTATTTT.

This clone was counted between two and nine times. The rearrangement uses TRBV9 and TRBJ2-1; no reliable D call. V was trimmed by 0 bases and J by 9 bases, leaving 4 bases between them. The CDR3 consists of 11 residues. The germline CDR1 and CDR2 sequences are SGDLS and YYNGEE. Here the CDR3 DNA reads TGTGCCAGCAGCGTAGGGGTTGAGCAGTTCTTC. Protein product: CASSVGVEQFF. Based on the CDR3 plus reference TRBV9 and TRBJ2-1, the full variable domain is DSGVTQTPKHLITATGQRVTLRCSPRSGDLSVYWYQQSLDQGLQFLIQYYNGEERAKGNILERFSAQQFPDLHSELNLSSLELGDSALYFCASSVGVEQFFGPGTRLTVL.

The chain carries TRBV24-1 and TRBJ2-5; D gene uncertain. Germline values: CDR1 KGHDR, CDR2 SFDVKD. Deletions cut 3 bases from V and 5 bases from J, with 3 bases between. The CDR3 is made up of 11 amino acids. DNA of the CDR3: TGTGCCACCAGTGATGAGGAGACCCAGTACTTC. This gives the protein CATSDEETQYF.

This rearrangement joins TRBV10-3 to TRBJ2-7; 7 bases align to TRBD1. Germline V gene sequence: CDR1 ENHRY, CDR2 SYGVKD. Unmatched junction bases numbered 12, after V lost 4 bases and J lost 6 bases. The CDR3 runs 15 residues. CDR3 sequence (DNA): TGTGCCATCAGTGGGGTACACAGGGGACAATCCGAGCAGTACTTC. Amino acids: CAISGVHRGQSEQYF.

The CDR3 DNA sequence: TGTGCCAGCAGTTTTGGGATCTCCTACGAGCAGTACTTC. As protein: CASSFGISYEQYF. This chain joins TRBV27 and TRBJ2-7; D is undetermined. The CDR3 is 13 residues long. Trimming removed 3 bases from V and 0 bases from J, with 6 bases in between. The germline gives CDR1 MNHEY, CDR2 SMNVEV (reference sequence).

The chain combines TRBV19 with TRBJ2-7; D not resolved. Germline CDR1 reads LNHDA; CDR2 reads SQIVND (reference sequence). The CDR3 consists of 14 residues. Trimming removed 1 base from V and 3 bases from J, with 10 bases in between. Here the CDR3 DNA reads TGTGCCAGTAGTATAGGGACGGAAAACTACGAGCAGTACTTC. This codes for CASSIGTENYEQYF.

This clone came up once. The chain couples TRBV6-1 to TRBJ2-1; 8 bases agree with TRBD2. The germline V gene encodes CDR1 MNHNS and CDR2 SASEGT. J gave up 6 bases and V 2 bases, and 6 bases lay outside the gene matches. This CDR3 has 15 residues. This CDR3 reads CASSELGLAANEQFF. CDR3 bases: TGTGCCAGCAGTGAACTAGGACTAGCCGCCAATGAGCAGTTCTTC.

The chain employs TRBV6-5 and TRBJ1-1; 8 nucleotides align to TRBD1. This CDR3 has 15 amino acids. The V gene's germline CDR1 is MNHEY and CDR2 SVGAGI. V lost 2 bases, J lost 1 base, and 3 bases stayed unmatched. The CDR3 region has the DNA TGTGCCAGCAGTTACCGACAGGGGAAGAACACTGAAGCTTTCTTT. Translation: CASSYRQGKNTEAFF.

The J gene is TRBJ1-2, the V gene TRBV15; a possible D gene is TRBD1 (5 bases). The V end was cut by 5 bases, the J end by 4 bases, with 17 bases between. CDR1 and CDR2 from the germline V gene are LNHNV and YYDKDF (reference sequence). This CDR3 contains 15 residues. The CDR3, as DNA: TGTGCCACCAGCCCACGACAGCCAGAGACCTATGGCTACACCTTC. Amino acid sequence: CATSPRQPETYGYTF. Supplemented by reference TRBV15 and TRBJ1-2, the full variable domain reads DAMVIQNPRYQVTQFGKPVTLSCSQTLNHNVMYWYQQKSSQAPKLLFHYYDKDFNNEADTPDNFQSRRPNTSFCFLDIRSPGLGDTAMYLCATSPRQPETYGYTFGSGTRLTVV.

The genes are TRBV4-2 and TRBJ2-2; 9 nucleotides line up with TRBD2. After removal of 5 bases from V and 7 bases from J, the junction contained 14 bases not matched to a gene. This CDR3 is built from 17 residues. Germline-derived CDR1 and CDR2 are LGHNA and YNFKEQ. The CDR3 sequence is CASSARRQAGGIGELFF. CDR3 in DNA: TGTGCCAGCAGCGCCCGTCGCCAAGCGGGAGGAATCGGGGAGCTGTTTTTT.

The chain combines TRBV20-1 with TRBJ1-1; D gene ambiguous. The CDR3 consists of 11 residues. CDR1 and CDR2 (germline): DFQATT, SNEGSKA (reference sequence). The V and J ends lost 1 base and 5 bases respectively, with 5 bases between them. DNA for the CDR3: TGCAGTGCTAGAGTAACAACTGAAGCTTTCTTT. Amino acids: CSARVTTEAFF.

The rearrangement joins TRBV9 to TRBJ1-4; D is possibly TRBD1 (6 bases). The CDR3 totals 15 residues. Germline V gene sequence: CDR1 SGDLS, CDR2 YYNGEE. V lost 3 bases, J lost 2 bases, and 11 bases lay in between. The CDR3 DNA sequence: TGTGCCAGCAGCGCCACAGGGTTCACTAATGAAAAACTGTTTTTT. Translating gives CASSATGFTNEKLFF.

J is TRBJ1-1 and V is TRBV7-2; D call uncertain. Per germline, CDR1 SGHTA and CDR2 FQGNSA. The CDR3 is 14 amino acids. Trimming stripped 5 bases from V and 0 bases from J, with 10 bases between. Written as DNA, the CDR3 is TGTGCCAGCAGCGTATATGGGATGAACACTGAAGCTTTCTTT. This gives the protein CASSVYGMNTEAFF.

The V gene is TRBV19, the J gene TRBJ1-5; D is ambiguous. Per germline, CDR1 LNHDA and CDR2 SQIVND (reference sequence). This CDR3 comprises 15 residues. Trimming removed 7 bases from V and 4 bases from J, with 17 bases in between. CDR3 sequence reads: CASTMARLLNQPQHF. The CDR3 DNA is TGTGCCAGTACTATGGCCAGGCTATTAAATCAGCCCCAGCATTTT.

The chain has TRBV5-4 and TRBJ2-5, with D perhaps TRBD1 (5 bases). The CDR3 is 13 residues long. Germline V gene data show CDR1 as SGHNT and CDR2 as YYREEE (reference sequence). Trimming cost V 4 bases and J 2 bases, with 9 bases left between them. CDR3 bases: TGTGCCAGCAGCGCGGACAATCAAGAGACCCAGTACTTC. Translating gives CASSADNQETQYF.

This chain joins TRBV28 and TRBJ2-7; D is unclear. Germline-derived CDR1 and CDR2 are MDHEN and SYDVKM. This CDR3 has 11 residues. The V and J ends lost 3 bases and 6 bases respectively, with 6 bases between them. The CDR3 spells CASSFNREQYF. CDR3 DNA sequence: TGTGCCAGCAGTTTTAATCGCGAGCAGTACTTC.

The rearrangement joins TRBV4-1 to TRBJ1-1, with D maybe TRBD1 (6 bases). V was clipped by 4 bases and J by 3 bases, with 18 bases between them. CDR1 is MGHRA and CDR2 is YSYEKL in the germline V gene. The CDR3 is made up of 16 amino acids. The CDR3 protein is CASSPHLQGIDTEAFF. CDR3 DNA sequence: TGCGCCAGCAGCCCTCACCTACAGGGAATAGACACTGAAGCTTTCTTT.

The chain has TRBV30 and TRBJ2-7; TRBD2 agrees at 10 bases. The V segment lost 1 base and the J segment 3 bases; nucleotides outside the gene matches: 6. Germline CDR1 GTSNPN, CDR2 SVGIG (reference sequence). This CDR3 contains 15 residues. Here the CDR3 DNA reads TGTGCCTGGAGTGGGGAGCGGGGGGGCATCTACGAGCAGTACTTC. It codes for CAWSGERGGIYEQYF.

This clone showed up just a few times. The chain employs TRBV7-2 and TRBJ1-6; 8 nucleotides agree with TRBD1. The CDR3 extends over 16 amino acids. CDR1 and CDR2 from the germline V gene are SGHTA and FQGNSA. The V and J ends lost 1 base and 5 bases, in that order; junction bases with no gene match: 4. CDR3 region: CASSLVQGADNSPLHF. CDR3 in DNA: TGTGCCAGCAGCTTAGTGCAGGGGGCGGATAATTCACCCCTCCACTTT. Supplemented by reference TRBV7-2 and TRBJ1-6, the full variable domain reads GAGVSQSPSNKVTEKGKDVELRCDPISGHTALYWYRQSLGQGLEFLIYFQGNSAPDKSGLPSDRFSAERTGGSVSTLTIQRTQQEDSAVYLCASSLVQGADNSPLHFGNGTRLTVT.

The chain is built from TRBV10-3 and TRBJ2-2; either TRBD1 or TRBD2 may supply D (5 bases each). The CDR3 is made up of 16 amino acids. The germline V gene has CDR1 ENHRY and CDR2 SYGVKD. V was shortened by 9 bases and J by 2 bases, with 19 bases between the two germline ends. CDR3 residues: CAMSTQGPVNTGELFF. CDR3 in DNA: TGTGCCATGTCGACCCAGGGACCTGTAAACACCGGGGAGCTGTTTTTT.

The V and J genes are TRBV28 and TRBJ1-1; 8 nucleotides line up with TRBD1. The CDR3 runs to 15 residues. V gave up 1 base and J gave up 2 bases; unmatched junction bases: 3. Germline CDR1 reads MDHEN; CDR2 reads SYDVKM. The CDR3 sequence: CASSLSTGVNTEAFF. As DNA, the CDR3 is TGTGCCAGCAGTTTATCGACAGGGGTCAACACTGAAGCTTTCTTT.

The rearrangement uses TRBV4-2 and TRBJ1-1; no reliable D call. CDR3 length equals 17 residues. CDR1 and CDR2 (germline): LGHNA, YNFKEQ. V lost 0 bases to trimming and J lost 0 bases, with 14 bases between them. Here the CDR3 DNA reads TGTGCCAGCAGCCAAGATATGGCAGGCAAGCTGAACACTGAAGCTTTCTTT. Translating gives CASSQDMAGKLNTEAFF.

The chain carries TRBV27 and TRBJ2-2; 12 bases are shared with TRBD1. Per the germline V gene, CDR1 is MNHEY and CDR2 is SMNVEV (reference sequence). Losses at the gene ends were 3 bases for V and 4 bases for J; bases not matched to a gene: 0. The CDR3 length is 15 residues. The CDR3, as DNA: TGTGCCAGCAGTTTGGGACAGGGGGCCACCGGGGAGCTGTTTTTT. Amino acid sequence: CASSLGQGATGELFF.

This clone appeared a single time. This sequence joins TRBV19 and TRBJ2-5; D might be TRBD2 (6 bases). The CDR3 contains 14 residues. Germline assignment: CDR1 LNHDA and CDR2 SQIVND (reference sequence). Trimming shortened V by 6 bases and J by 4 bases, and 15 bases separated the two germline ends. This CDR3 is CASRKRGGRETQYF. CDR3 coding DNA: TGTGCCAGTAGAAAACGTGGGGGGAGAGAGACCCAGTACTTC.

Only one count was recorded for this clone. The chain carries TRBV7-3 and TRBJ1-1; D unresolved. Trimming stripped 8 bases from V and 0 bases from J, with 25 bases between. Germline CDR1 is SGHTA and CDR2 is FQGTGA. The CDR3 is 18 residues long. The CDR3 DNA is TGTGCCAGCCCGTTTAATCCCCCGCAGGAGCACCTGAACACTGAAGCTTTCTTT. This encodes CASPFNPPQEHLNTEAFF.

This chain uses TRBV6-2 or TRBV6-3 with TRBJ1-5; TRBD1 aligns across 8 bases. V lost 4 bases, J lost 2 bases, and 4 bases stayed unmatched. The CDR3 length is 15 residues. Germline values: CDR1 MNHEY, CDR2 SVGEGT. The CDR3 DNA reads as TGTGCCAGCAGTTGGACAGGGTATGGCAATCAGCCCCAGCATTTT. Amino acids: CASSWTGYGNQPQHF.

V usage is TRBV4-1 and J usage is TRBJ1-5; D unresolved. CDR3 length equals 15 residues. V lost 3 bases to trimming and J lost 9 bases, with 18 bases between them. Germline V gene sequence: CDR1 MGHRA, CDR2 YSYEKL. CDR3 nucleotides: TGCGCCAGCAGCCAGTCCCAAACAATGAGACTGCCCCAGCATTTT. It is translated as CASSQSQTMRLPQHF.